Below, 28 T cell receptor beta chains from the same sample are listed, as sequenced in a study of Graves' ophthalmopathy and Graves' hyperthyroidism. Investigators amplified TCR beta CDR3 regions from RNA transcripts. First-round RT-PCR with HTBI primers preceded a second-round multiplex PCR. TCRdb redid the calling of the multiplex PCR reads with MiXCR, one entry per CDR3 protein. Of some 410,000 distinct CDR3 sequences in the sample, roughly 21% were seen once. Sequencing was carried out using peripheral blood. The source of these receptors is a woman between 18 and 30 years old with stable Graves' hyperthyroidism.

In regard to this clonotype: A read error may explain this, as a much larger clone is one base away. V and J are TRBV19 and TRBJ2-6; D possibly uses TRBD1 or TRBD2 (5 bases each). The CDR3 length is 16 residues. Germline-derived CDR1 and CDR2 are LNHDA and SQIVND (reference sequence). The CDR3 sequence is CASSRDPGSGANVLAF. CDR3 DNA sequence: TGTGCCAGTAGTAGGGACCCAGGCTCTGGGGCCAACGTCCTGGCTTTC.

This clonotype was picked up many times. The chain joins TRBV6-5 to TRBJ1-1; TRBD1 might be the D (6 bases). The V gene's germline CDR1 is MNHEY and CDR2 SVGAGI. The length of the CDR3 is 13 residues. V lost 6 bases and J 1 base, leaving 9 bases between the germline ends. The CDR3 loop is CASRMTGNTEAFF. The CDR3 DNA sequence: TGTGCCAGCAGGATGACAGGGAACACTGAAGCTTTCTTT.

This clonotype showed up just a few times. The genes are TRBV9 and TRBJ2-7; 9 bases fit TRBD1. This CDR3 contains 16 residues. With 3 bases clipped from V and 2 bases from J, the junction kept 9 bases outside the gene matches. Germline-derived CDR1 and CDR2 are SGDLS and YYNGEE. For the CDR3, the DNA is TGTGCCAGCAGCGCAGGGGGGGGACAGGGCGCCTACGAGCAGTACTTC. As protein: CASSAGGGQGAYEQYF.

This clonotype occurred many times. A read error is possible here, since a much larger clone lies one base away. CDR3 region: CASRDGRGETQYF. CDR3 in DNA: TGTGCCAGCAGGGACGGACGGGGAGAGACCCAGTACTTC. V and J are TRBV12-3 or TRBV12-4 and TRBJ2-5; perhaps TRBD2 as D (5 bases). CDR3 size: 13 residues. The V gene lost 6 bases and the J gene lost 4 bases, with 12 bases spanning the gap.

This clonotype was seen many times. The rearrangement links TRBV19 to TRBJ2-7, with TRBD1 as a possible D gene (5 bases). Looked up from germline, CDR1 is LNHDA and CDR2 is SQIVND (reference sequence). There are 13 residues in the CDR3. The CDR3 region has the DNA TGTGCATCATCCTCGACAGTTGCCTACGAGCAGTACTTC. Translating gives CASSSTVAYEQYF.

In this sample, this clonotype turned up many times. At one end the junction does not follow the germline gene, possibly because of a read error. V and J are TRBV27 and TRBJ2-4; D unclear. CDR1 and CDR2 (germline): MNHEY, SMNVEV (reference sequence). CDR3 length equals 14 residues. This CDR3 is CASSLDGDKNIKYF. CDR3 DNA sequence: TGTGCCAGCAGTTTAGACGGAGACAAAAACATTAAGTACTTC.

This clonotype showed up many times. The CDR3 sequence is CASGLEPKSDSPTYYGYTF. In DNA, the CDR3 is TGTGCTAGTGGTTTGGAACCCAAATCGGACAGTCCCACTTACTATGGCTACACCTTC. The chain joins TRBV12-5 to TRBJ1-2; D may be TRBD1 (6 bases). V was shortened by 1 base and J by 3 bases, with 24 bases between the two germline ends. The CDR3 runs 19 residues. CDR1 is LGHNT and CDR2 is FRNRAP in the germline V gene.

This clonotype was seen ten or more times. The V and J genes are TRBV20-1 and TRBJ1-2; 9 positions match TRBD1. Germline values: CDR1 DFQATT, CDR2 SNEGSKA (reference sequence). Trimming took 6 bases from V and 4 from J; bases not matched to a gene: 3. This CDR3 is built from 12 residues. This CDR3 is CSASTGGYGYTF. CDR3 DNA: TGCAGTGCGTCGACAGGGGGCTATGGCTACACCTTC.

This clonotype was recorded many times. The chain combines TRBV6-2 or TRBV6-3 with TRBJ1-5; D call uncertain. Trimming removed 2 bases from V and 2 bases from J, with 13 bases in between. In germline, CDR1 is MNHEY, CDR2 SVGEGT. The CDR3 is 16 amino acids. The CDR3 region is CASSYPPRRGNQPQHF. In DNA, the CDR3 is TGTGCCAGCAGTTACCCCCCGAGGAGAGGCAATCAGCCCCAGCATTTT.

The chain combines TRBV6-2 or TRBV6-3 with TRBJ2-7; no definite D call. CDR3 length equals 15 residues. Germline CDR1 reads MNHEY; CDR2 reads SVGEGT. With 3 bases removed from V and 6 bases from J, the gap between germline ends came to 18 bases. The CDR3 DNA sequence: TGTGCCAGCAGTTATCAGATCATATACGGTGGCGAGCAGTACTTC. Translated, it gives CASSYQIIYGGEQYF.

Many counts were recorded for this clonotype. The chain couples TRBV28 to TRBJ2-7, with a weak D call TRBD1 (5 bases). In germline, CDR1 is MDHEN, CDR2 SYDVKM. The V gene lost 5 bases and the J gene lost 0 bases, with 20 bases spanning the gap. There are 17 residues in the CDR3. The CDR3, as DNA: TGTGCCAGCAGTCCTCTGGGGCGAACGACCCGCTCCTACGAGCAGTACTTC. Translating it yields CASSPLGRTTRSYEQYF.

The rearrangement joins TRBV6-1 to TRBJ1-6; D remains unclear. This CDR3 comprises 13 residues. Germline values: CDR1 MNHNS, CDR2 SASEGT. Trimming took 2 bases from V and 13 from J, leaving 12 bases between them. CDR3 loop: CASSEWTALPLHF. The CDR3 DNA is TGTGCCAGCAGTGAATGGACGGCCTTGCCCCTCCACTTT.

This clonotype was detected many times. The gene calls are TRBV13 and TRBJ2-7; a possible D gene is TRBD1 (7 bases). Trimming removed 5 bases at V and 2 bases at J, with 19 bases between. The CDR3 runs to 16 residues. Germline loops: CDR1 PRHDT, CDR2 FYEKMQ (reference sequence). CDR3 loop: CASSTHSQGGTYEQYF. The CDR3 DNA follows: TGTGCCAGCAGCACCCATTCCCAGGGGGGCACCTACGAGCAGTACTTC.

This chain connects TRBV20-1 to TRBJ2-7; a weak D match, TRBD2 (5 bases). Germline lookup yields CDR1 DFQATT and CDR2 SNEGSKA (reference sequence). V shed 0 bases and J shed 5 bases, with 17 bases lying between them. CDR3 length equals 15 residues. The CDR3 loop reads CSARDGSSEGDEQYF. The CDR3 DNA follows: TGCAGTGCTAGAGACGGTTCTAGTGAGGGAGACGAGCAGTACTTC.

The chain has TRBV27 and TRBJ1-2; D call uncertain. Trimming pared 6 bases from V and 5 bases from J, leaving 16 bases between. The CDR3 loop spans 14 amino acids. The germline V gene has CDR1 MNHEY and CDR2 SMNVEV (reference sequence). The CDR3, as DNA: TGTGCCAGCAGCGGAAATCCCCCCGATTATGGCTACACCTTC. Residues: CASSGNPPDYGYTF.

This clonotype has at least ten counts. The chain employs TRBV14 and TRBJ1-6; weak D call: TRBD1 (5 bases). CDR3 length equals 14 residues. Germline-derived CDR1 and CDR2 are SGHDN and FVKESK. Between the trimmed V and J ends, which lost 7 bases and 6 bases, there was a span of 13 bases. In nucleotides, the CDR3 is TGTGCCAGCACCCCTACAGGCACTAATTCACCCCTCCACTTT. Encoded protein: CASTPTGTNSPLHF.

On this clonotype itself: Given the absence of the conserved phenylalanine or tryptophan at the CDR3 end, a read error is likely. The chain uses TRBV7-2 and TRBJ1-2; 10 bases match TRBD1. CDR1 and CDR2 (germline): SGHTA, FQGNSA. Trimming cost V 5 bases and J 2 bases; bases outside gene matches: 5. This CDR3 spans 15 amino acids. The CDR3 region is CASSPRTGGNYGYTY. CDR3 nucleotide sequence: TGTGCCAGCAGCCCCCGGACAGGGGGGAACTATGGCTACACCTAC.

This clonotype was seen at least ten times. The chain combines TRBV3-1 with TRBJ1-1, with unresolved D. CDR1 and CDR2 (germline): LGHDT, YNNKEL (reference sequence). This CDR3 has 14 residues. Trimming stripped 0 bases from V and 1 base from J, with 6 bases between. CDR3 DNA: TGTGCCAGCAGCCAAGAGTTGGGGAACACTGAAGCTTTCTTT. It codes for CASSQELGNTEAFF.

The count of this clonotype is one. The chain is built from TRBV6-5 and TRBJ2-7; TRBD2 agrees at 7 bases. The CDR3 consists of 14 residues. With V trimmed by 4 bases and J by 5 bases, 8 bases remained unmatched. Germline V gene lookup returns CDR1 MNHEY and CDR2 SVGAGI. CDR3 sequence reads: CASSSLGGINEQYF. The CDR3 bases are TGTGCCAGCAGTTCTCTCGGGGGGATCAACGAGCAGTACTTC.

For this clonotype: This clone may be a read error of a much larger clone one base away. The chain combines TRBV15 with TRBJ1-1; 9 bases are a match to TRBD1. CDR1 LNHNV and CDR2 YYDKDF come from the germline V gene (reference sequence). The CDR3 has 17 residues. The CDR3 spells CATSRGLAGTGITDAFF. Written as DNA, the CDR3 is TGTGCCACCAGCAGAGGCCTCGCCGGGACAGGGATCACTGATGCTTTCTTT.

This clonotype occurred many times. The genes are TRBV6-5 and TRBJ1-1, with a possible D match to TRBD1 (5 bases). The CDR3 is made up of 16 amino acids. From germline, CDR1 is MNHEY and CDR2 SVGAGI. With 4 bases removed from V and 0 bases from J, the gap between germline ends came to 15 bases. CDR3: CASSFRDGLMNTEAFF. The CDR3 DNA reads as TGTGCCAGCAGTTTCCGGGACGGCCTCATGAACACTGAAGCTTTCTTT.

There are a few counts of this clonotype. A single base separates this from a much larger clone, so it may be a read error. The V call is TRBV6-1, the J call TRBJ2-4; 12 bases align to TRBD2. The J call could be wrong; TRBJ2-1 is a better fit for the DNA end. Germline values: CDR1 MNHNS, CDR2 SASEGT. This CDR3 is 15 amino acids long. CDR3 in DNA: TGTGCCAGCAGGAGACTAGCGGGAGACGGAAGTGGGCAGTTCTTC. Translating it yields CASRRLAGDGSGQFF.

This clonotype was observed many times. This chain uses TRBV20-1 with TRBJ2-2; no firm D call. V was shortened by 0 bases and J by 6 bases, with 8 bases between the two germline ends. CDR1 is DFQATT and CDR2 is SNEGSKA in the germline V gene (reference sequence). CDR3 size: 13 residues. The DNA of the CDR3 is TGCAGTGCTAGAGAAGGGTACGCCGGGGAGCTGTTTTTT. This translates into CSAREGYAGELFF.

The genes are TRBV12-3 or TRBV12-4 and TRBJ1-2; 7 bases match TRBD1. The CDR3 sequence is 12 residues long. V was pared by 7 bases and J by 8 bases, with 7 bases of the junction left unmatched. The chain's CDR3 is CASTEGAWGYTF. The CDR3 coding sequence is TGTGCCAGCACGGAGGGGGCATGGGGCTACACCTTC.

Note on this clonotype: One end of the junction does not line up with germline, which may come from a read error. The chain is built from TRBV19 and TRBJ1-5; no reliable D call. There are 15 residues in the CDR3. Germline V gene lookup returns CDR1 LNHDA and CDR2 SQIVND (reference sequence). CDR3 sequence (DNA): TGTGCCAGTCGTATAATCGGCAGGCGTAATCAGCCCCAGCATTTT. Its protein is CASRIIGRRNQPQHF.

This clonotype was detected ten times or more. V is TRBV6-2 or TRBV6-3 and J is TRBJ2-7, with D possibly matching TRBD1 (6 bases). CDR3 length: 16 residues. The V gene's germline CDR1 is MNHEY and CDR2 SVGEGT. V was trimmed by 0 bases and J by 3 bases, leaving 15 bases between them. The CDR3 here is CASSYSFPGQGYEQYF. In DNA form, the CDR3 reads TGTGCCAGCAGTTACTCGTTTCCGGGACAAGGCTACGAGCAGTACTTC.

This clonotype appeared many times. The rearrangement joins TRBV20-1 to TRBJ2-4; 7 positions agree with TRBD1. V was clipped by 6 bases and J by 1 base; unmatched bases: 3. CDR3 length equals 13 residues. Germline CDR1 reads DFQATT; CDR2 reads SNEGSKA (reference sequence). The chain's CDR3 is CSAHRGAKNIQYF. DNA of the CDR3: TGCAGTGCCCACAGGGGTGCCAAAAACATTCAGTACTTC.

This clonotype has a count of ten or more. The V call is TRBV27, the J call TRBJ2-7, with a possible D match to TRBD1 (6 bases). Per the germline V gene, CDR1 is MNHEY and CDR2 is SMNVEV (reference sequence). This CDR3 has 14 amino acids. V gave up 5 bases and J gave up 3 bases, with 14 bases separating them. CDR3: CASSKIQGNYEQYF. The DNA for the CDR3 is TGTGCCAGCAGTAAAATTCAGGGGAACTACGAGCAGTACTTC.